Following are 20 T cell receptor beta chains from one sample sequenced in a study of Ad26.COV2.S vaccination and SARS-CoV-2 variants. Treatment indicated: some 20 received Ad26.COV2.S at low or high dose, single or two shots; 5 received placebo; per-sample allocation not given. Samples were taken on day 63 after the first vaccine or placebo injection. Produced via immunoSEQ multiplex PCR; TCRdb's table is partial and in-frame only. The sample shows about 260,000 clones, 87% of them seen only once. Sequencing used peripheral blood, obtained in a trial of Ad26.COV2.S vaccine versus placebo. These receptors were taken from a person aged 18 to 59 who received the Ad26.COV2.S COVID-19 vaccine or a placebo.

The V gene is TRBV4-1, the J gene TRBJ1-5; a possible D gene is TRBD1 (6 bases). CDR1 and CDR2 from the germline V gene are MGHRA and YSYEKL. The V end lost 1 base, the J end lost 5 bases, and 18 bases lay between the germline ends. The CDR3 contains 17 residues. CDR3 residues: CASSQGSSRQEDQPQHF. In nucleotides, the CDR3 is TGCGCCAGCAGCCAAGGGTCCAGCAGACAGGAGGATCAGCCCCAGCATTTT.

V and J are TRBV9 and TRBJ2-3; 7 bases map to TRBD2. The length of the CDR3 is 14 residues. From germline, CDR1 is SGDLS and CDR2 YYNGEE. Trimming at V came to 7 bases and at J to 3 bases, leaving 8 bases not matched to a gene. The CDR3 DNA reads TGTGCCAGCTCGAAGCGGGGAGTGACAGATACGCAGTATTTT. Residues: CASSKRGVTDTQYF.

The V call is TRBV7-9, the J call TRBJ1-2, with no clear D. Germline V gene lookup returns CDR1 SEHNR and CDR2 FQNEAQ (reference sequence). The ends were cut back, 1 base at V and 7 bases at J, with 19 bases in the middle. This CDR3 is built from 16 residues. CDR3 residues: CASSLDSGKIGGGYTF. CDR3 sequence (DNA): TGTGCCAGCAGCTTAGATTCCGGGAAGATAGGTGGTGGCTACACCTTC.

The CDR3 DNA reads TGTGCCAGCAGCGCCCGCGCCGGAACTAATGAAAAACTGTTTTTT. Its protein product is CASSARAGTNEKLFF. This sequence joins TRBV9 and TRBJ1-4, with D hard to call. The germline CDR1 and CDR2 sequences are SGDLS and YYNGEE. Trimming removed 3 bases at V and 1 base at J, with 10 bases between. The CDR3 runs 15 residues.

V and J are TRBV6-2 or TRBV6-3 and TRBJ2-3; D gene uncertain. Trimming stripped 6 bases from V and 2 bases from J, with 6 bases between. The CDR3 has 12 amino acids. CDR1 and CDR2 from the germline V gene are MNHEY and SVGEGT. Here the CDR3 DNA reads TGTGCCAGCAGCGACCTCACAGATACGCAGTATTTT. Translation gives CASSDLTDTQYF.

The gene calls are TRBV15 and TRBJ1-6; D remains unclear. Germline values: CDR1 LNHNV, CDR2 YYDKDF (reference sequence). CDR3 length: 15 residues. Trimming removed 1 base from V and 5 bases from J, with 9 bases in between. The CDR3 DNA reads TGTGCCACCAGCAGAGCGGACGGAGATAATTCACCCCTCCACTTT. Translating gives CATSRADGDNSPLHF.

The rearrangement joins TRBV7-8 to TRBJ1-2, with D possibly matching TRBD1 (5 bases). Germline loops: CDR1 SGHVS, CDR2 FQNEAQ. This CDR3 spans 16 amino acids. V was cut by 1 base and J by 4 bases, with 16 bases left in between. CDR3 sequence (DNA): TGTGCCAGCAGCTTAGGGGCCATTGAGGGGTTCTATGGCTACACCTTC. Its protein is CASSLGAIEGFYGYTF.

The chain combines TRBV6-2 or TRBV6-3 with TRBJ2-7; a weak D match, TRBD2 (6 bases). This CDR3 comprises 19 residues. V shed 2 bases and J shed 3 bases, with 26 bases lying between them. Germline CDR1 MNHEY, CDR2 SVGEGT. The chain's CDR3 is CASSYPVEGRARRNYEQYV. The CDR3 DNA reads TGTGCCAGCAGTTACCCCGTGGAGGGCAGGGCGAGGAGGAACTACGAGCAGTACGTC.

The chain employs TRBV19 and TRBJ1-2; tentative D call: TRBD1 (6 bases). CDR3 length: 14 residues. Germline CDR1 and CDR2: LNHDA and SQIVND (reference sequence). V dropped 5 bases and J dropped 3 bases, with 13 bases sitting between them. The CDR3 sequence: CASSVDRTDYGYTF. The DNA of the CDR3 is TGTGCCAGTAGTGTCGACCGGACAGACTATGGCTACACCTTC.

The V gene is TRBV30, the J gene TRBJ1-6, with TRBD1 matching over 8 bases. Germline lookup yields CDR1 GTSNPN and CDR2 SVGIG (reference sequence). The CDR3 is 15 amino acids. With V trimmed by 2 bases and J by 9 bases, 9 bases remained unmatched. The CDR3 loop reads CAWSSGQGKVSPLHF. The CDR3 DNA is TGTGCCTGGAGTTCCGGACAGGGCAAGGTTTCACCCCTCCACTTT.

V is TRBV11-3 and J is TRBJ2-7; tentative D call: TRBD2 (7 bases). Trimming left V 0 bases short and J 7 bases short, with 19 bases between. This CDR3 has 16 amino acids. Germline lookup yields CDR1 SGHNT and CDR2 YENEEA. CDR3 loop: CASSLDQGRGSVEQYV. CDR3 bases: TGTGCCAGCAGCTTAGATCAGGGGCGGGGGTCCGTTGAGCAGTACGTC.

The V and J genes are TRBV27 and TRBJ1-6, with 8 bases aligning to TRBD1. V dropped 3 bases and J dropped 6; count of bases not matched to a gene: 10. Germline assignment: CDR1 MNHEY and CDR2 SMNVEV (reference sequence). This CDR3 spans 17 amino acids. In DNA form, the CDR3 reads TGTGCCAGCAGTTTCGGCAACAGGGGGGGGCTTAATTCACCCCTCCACTTT. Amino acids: CASSFGNRGGLNSPLHF.

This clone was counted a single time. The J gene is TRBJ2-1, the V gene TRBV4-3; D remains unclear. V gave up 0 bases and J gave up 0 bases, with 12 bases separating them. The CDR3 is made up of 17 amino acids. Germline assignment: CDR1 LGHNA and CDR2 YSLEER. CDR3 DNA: TGCGCCAGCAGCCAAGATCGGAGCTCGAGCTCCTACAATGAGCAGTTCTTC. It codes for CASSQDRSSSSYNEQFF.

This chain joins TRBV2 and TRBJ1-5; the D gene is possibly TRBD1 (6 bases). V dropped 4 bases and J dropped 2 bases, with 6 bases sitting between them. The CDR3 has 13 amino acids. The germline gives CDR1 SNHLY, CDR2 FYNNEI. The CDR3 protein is CASSGQGNQPQHF. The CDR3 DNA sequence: TGTGCCAGCAGTGGACAGGGCAATCAGCCCCAGCATTTT. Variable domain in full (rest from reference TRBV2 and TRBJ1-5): EPEVTQTPSHQVTQMGQEVILRCVPISNHLYFYWYRQILGQKVEFLVSFYNNEISEKSEIFDDQFSVERPDGSNFTLKIRSTKLEDSAMYFCASSGQGNQPQHFGDGTRLSIL.

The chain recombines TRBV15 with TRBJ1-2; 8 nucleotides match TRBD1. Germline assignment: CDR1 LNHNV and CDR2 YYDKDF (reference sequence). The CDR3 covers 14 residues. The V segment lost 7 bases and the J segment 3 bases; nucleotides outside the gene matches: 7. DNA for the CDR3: TGTGCCACCACCGATCGACAGGGGTACTATGGCTACACCTTC. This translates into CATTDRQGYYGYTF.

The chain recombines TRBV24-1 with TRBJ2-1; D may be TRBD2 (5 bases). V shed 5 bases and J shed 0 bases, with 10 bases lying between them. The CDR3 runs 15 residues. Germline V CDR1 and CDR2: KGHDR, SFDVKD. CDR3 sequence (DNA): TGTGCCACCAGTGCCCATGACTACTCCTACAATGAGCAGTTCTTC. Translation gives CATSAHDYSYNEQFF.

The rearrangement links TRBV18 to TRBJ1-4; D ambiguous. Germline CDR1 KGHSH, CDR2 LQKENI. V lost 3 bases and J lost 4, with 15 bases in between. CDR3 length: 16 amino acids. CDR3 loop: CASSPGGEALNEKLFF. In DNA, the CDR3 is TGTGCCAGCTCACCGGGCGGGGAGGCCCTTAATGAAAAACTGTTTTTT.

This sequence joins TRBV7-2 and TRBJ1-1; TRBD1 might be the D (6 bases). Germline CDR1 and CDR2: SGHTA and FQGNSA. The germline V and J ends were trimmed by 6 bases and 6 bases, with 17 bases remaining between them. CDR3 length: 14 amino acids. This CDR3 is CASRVVQGRAEAFF. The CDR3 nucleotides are TGTGCCAGCAGAGTCGTACAGGGAAGAGCTGAAGCTTTCTTT. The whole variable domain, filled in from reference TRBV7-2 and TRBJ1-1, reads GAGVSQSPSNKVTEKGKDVELRCDPISGHTALYWYRQSLGQGLEFLIYFQGNSAPDKSGLPSDRFSAERTGGSVSTLTIQRTQQEDSAVYLCASRVVQGRAEAFFGQGTRLTVV.

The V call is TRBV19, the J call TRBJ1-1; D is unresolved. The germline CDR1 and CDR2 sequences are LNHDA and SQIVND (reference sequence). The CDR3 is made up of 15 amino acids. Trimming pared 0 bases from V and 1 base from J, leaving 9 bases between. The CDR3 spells CASSIDALQNTEAFF. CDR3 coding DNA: TGTGCCAGTAGTATAGATGCACTCCAGAACACTGAAGCTTTCTTT.

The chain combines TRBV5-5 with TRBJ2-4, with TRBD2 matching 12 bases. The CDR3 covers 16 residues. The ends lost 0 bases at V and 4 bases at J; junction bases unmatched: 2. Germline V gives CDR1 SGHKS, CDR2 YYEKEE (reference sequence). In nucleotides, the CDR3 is TGTGCCAGCAGCTTGGCCGGGACTAGCGGGAAAAACATTCAGTACTTC. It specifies CASSLAGTSGKNIQYF.